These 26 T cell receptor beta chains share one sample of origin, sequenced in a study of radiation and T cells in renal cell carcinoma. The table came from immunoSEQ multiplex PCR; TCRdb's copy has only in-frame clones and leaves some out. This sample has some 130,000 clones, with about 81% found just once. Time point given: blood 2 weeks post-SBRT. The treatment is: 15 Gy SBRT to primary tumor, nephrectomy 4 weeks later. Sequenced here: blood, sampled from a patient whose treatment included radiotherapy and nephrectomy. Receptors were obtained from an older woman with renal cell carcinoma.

In nucleotides, the CDR3 is TGTGCCACCTCCAAGACAGGAGGGGGAGGGGTGGGCACTGAAGCTTTCTTT. It translates to CATSKTGGGGVGTEAFF. This chain uses TRBV15 with TRBJ1-1, with a weak D call TRBD1 (6 bases). The CDR3 runs to 17 residues. Trimming took 8 bases from V and 4 from J, leaving 26 bases between them. Germline lookup yields CDR1 LNHNV and CDR2 YYDKDF (reference sequence).

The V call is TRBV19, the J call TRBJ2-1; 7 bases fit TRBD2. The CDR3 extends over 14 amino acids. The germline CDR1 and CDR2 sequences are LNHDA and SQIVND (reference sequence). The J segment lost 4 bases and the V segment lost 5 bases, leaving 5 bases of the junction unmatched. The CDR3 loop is CASSSWEGYNEQFF. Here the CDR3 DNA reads TGTGCCAGTAGTTCGTGGGAGGGATACAATGAGCAGTTCTTC. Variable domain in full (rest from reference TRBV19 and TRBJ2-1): DGGITQSPKYLFRKEGQNVTLSCEQNLNHDAMYWYRQDPGQGLRLIYYSQIVNDFQKGDIAEGYSVSREKKESFPLTVTSAQKNPTAFYLCASSSWEGYNEQFFGPGTRLTVL.

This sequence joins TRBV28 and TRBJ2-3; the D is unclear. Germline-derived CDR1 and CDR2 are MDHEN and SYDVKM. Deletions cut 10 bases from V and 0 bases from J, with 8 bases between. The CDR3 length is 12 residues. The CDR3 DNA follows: TGTGCCATCTCGGCTAGCACAGATACGCAGTATTTT. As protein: CAISASTDTQYF.

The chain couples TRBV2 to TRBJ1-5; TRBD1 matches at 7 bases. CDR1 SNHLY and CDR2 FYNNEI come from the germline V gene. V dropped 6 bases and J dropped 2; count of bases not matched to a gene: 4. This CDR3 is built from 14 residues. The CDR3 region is CASRSGTGNQPQHF. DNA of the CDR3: TGTGCCAGCAGATCCGGGACAGGCAATCAGCCCCAGCATTTT.

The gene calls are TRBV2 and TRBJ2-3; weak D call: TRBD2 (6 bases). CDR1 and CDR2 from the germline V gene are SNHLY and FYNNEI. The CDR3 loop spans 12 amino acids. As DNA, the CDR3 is TGTGCGGGGGGATTCCGGACAGATACGCAGTATTTT. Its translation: CAGGFRTDTQYF. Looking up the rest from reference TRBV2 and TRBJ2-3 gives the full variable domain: EPEVTQTPSHQVTQMGQEVILRCVPISNHLYFYWYRQILGQKVEFLVSFYNNEISEKSEIFDDQFSVERPDGSNFTLKIRSTKLEDSAMYFCAGGFRTDTQYFGPGTRLTVL.

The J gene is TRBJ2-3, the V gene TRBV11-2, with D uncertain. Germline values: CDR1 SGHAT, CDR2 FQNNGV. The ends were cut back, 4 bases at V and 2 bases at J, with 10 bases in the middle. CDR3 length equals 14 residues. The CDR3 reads CASSSSAITDTQYF. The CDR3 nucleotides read TGTGCCAGCAGCTCCTCAGCTATCACAGATACGCAGTATTTT.

CDR3 amino acids: CASSPRRTGSGVSYEQYF. The CDR3 DNA sequence: TGCGCCAGCAGCCCAAGGAGGACGGGAAGTGGGGTAAGCTACGAGCAGTACTTC. The chain combines TRBV4-3 with TRBJ2-7, with D possibly TRBD2 on 5 matching bases. Germline V gene lookup returns CDR1 LGHNA and CDR2 YSLEER. Between the trimmed V and J ends, which lost 4 bases and 3 bases, there was a span of 25 bases. The CDR3 totals 18 residues.

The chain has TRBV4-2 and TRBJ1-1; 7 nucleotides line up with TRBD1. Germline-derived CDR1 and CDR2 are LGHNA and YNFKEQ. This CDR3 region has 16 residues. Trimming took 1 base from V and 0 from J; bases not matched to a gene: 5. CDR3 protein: CASSQVGGPLNTEAFF. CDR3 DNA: TGTGCCAGCAGCCAAGTAGGGGGCCCTTTGAACACTGAAGCTTTCTTT.

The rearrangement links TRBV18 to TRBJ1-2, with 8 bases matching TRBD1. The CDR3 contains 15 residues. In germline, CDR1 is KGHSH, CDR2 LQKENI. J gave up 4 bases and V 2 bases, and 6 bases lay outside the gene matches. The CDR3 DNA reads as TGTGCCAGCTCACCAGGACAGGGAAGGGGCTATGGCTACACCTTC. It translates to CASSPGQGRGYGYTF.

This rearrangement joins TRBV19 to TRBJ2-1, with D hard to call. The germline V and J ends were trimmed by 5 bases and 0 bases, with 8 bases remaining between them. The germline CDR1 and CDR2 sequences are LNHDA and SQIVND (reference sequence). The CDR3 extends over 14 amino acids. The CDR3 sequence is CASSDVNSYNEQFF. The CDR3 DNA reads TGTGCCAGTAGTGACGTAAACTCCTACAATGAGCAGTTCTTC.

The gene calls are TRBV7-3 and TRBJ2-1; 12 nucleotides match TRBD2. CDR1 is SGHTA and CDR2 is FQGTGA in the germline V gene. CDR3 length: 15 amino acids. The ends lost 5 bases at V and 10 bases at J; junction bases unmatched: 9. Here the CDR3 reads CASSTRLAGVREQFF. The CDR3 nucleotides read TGTGCCAGCAGCACGCGACTAGCGGGGGTCCGAGAGCAGTTCTTC. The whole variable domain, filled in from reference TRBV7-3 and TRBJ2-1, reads GAGVSQTPSNKVTEKGKYVELRCDPISGHTALYWYRQSLGQGPEFLIYFQGTGAADDSGLPNDRFFAVRPEGSVSTLKIQRTERGDSAVYLCASSTRLAGVREQFFGPGTRLTVL.

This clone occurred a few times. The CDR3, as DNA: TGTGCCAGCAGCTTTCCGGGACAGTCTACCGGGGAGCTGTTTTTT. It is translated as CASSFPGQSTGELFF. The V call is TRBV7-2, the J call TRBJ2-2, with 7 bases fitting TRBD1. The CDR3 runs to 15 residues. Per the germline V gene, CDR1 is SGHTA and CDR2 is FQGNSA. V lost 3 bases to trimming and J lost 5 bases; unmatched junction nucleotides: 6.

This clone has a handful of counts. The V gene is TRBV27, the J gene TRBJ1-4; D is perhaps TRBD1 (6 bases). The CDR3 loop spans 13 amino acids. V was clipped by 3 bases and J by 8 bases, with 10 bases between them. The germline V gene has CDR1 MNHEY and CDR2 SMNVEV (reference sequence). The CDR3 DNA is TGTGCCAGCAGTTTGGGGACATACGAAAAACTGTTTTTT. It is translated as CASSLGTYEKLFF. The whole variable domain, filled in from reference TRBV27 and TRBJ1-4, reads EAQVTQNPRYLITVTGKKLTVTCSQNMNHEYMSWYRQDPGLGLRQIYYSMNVEVTDKGDVPEGYKVSRKEKRNFPLILESPSPNQTSLYFCASSLGTYEKLFFGSGTQLSVL.

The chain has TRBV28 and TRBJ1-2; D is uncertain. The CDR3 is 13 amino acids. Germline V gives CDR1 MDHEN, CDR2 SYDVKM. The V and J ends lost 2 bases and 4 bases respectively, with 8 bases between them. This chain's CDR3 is CASSLRQTYGYTF. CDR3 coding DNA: TGTGCCAGCAGTTTAAGGCAGACCTATGGCTACACCTTC.

CDR3 nucleotides: TGTGCCAGCAGTTCCACAGGGGGCGCGTCGGGGGAGCTGTTTTTT. It codes for CASSSTGGASGELFF. The chain couples TRBV28 to TRBJ2-2; TRBD1 matches 9 bases. The CDR3 consists of 15 residues. Germline CDR1 MDHEN, CDR2 SYDVKM. The V segment lost 4 bases and the J segment 8 bases; nucleotides outside the gene matches: 8. The complete variable domain, with remaining parts taken from reference TRBV28 and TRBJ2-2, reads DVKVTQSSRYLVKRTGEKVFLECVQDMDHENMFWYRQDPGLGLRLIYFSYDVKMKEKGDIPEGYSVSREKKERFSLILESASTNQTSMYLCASSSTGGASGELFFGEGSRLTVL.

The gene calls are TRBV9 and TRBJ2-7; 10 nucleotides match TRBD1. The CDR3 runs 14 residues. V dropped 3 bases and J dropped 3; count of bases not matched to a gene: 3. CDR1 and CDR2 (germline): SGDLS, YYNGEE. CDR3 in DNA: TGTGCCAGCAGCGAGGGACAGGGGTTCTACGAGCAGTACTTC. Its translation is CASSEGQGFYEQYF.

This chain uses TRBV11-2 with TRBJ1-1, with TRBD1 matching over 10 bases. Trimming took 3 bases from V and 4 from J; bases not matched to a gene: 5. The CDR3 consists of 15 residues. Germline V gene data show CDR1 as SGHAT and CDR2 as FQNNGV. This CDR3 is CASSLTGGESTEAFF. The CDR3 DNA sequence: TGTGCCAGCAGCTTGACAGGGGGCGAGAGCACTGAAGCTTTCTTT.

In DNA, the CDR3 is TGTGCCAGCAGCTTTGTAGGCCAAACAGATACGCAGTATTTT. Translation: CASSFVGQTDTQYF. The V and J genes are TRBV11-2 and TRBJ2-3; D is unclear. The CDR3 contains 14 residues. V was trimmed by 3 bases and J by 3 bases, leaving 10 bases between them. CDR1 is SGHAT and CDR2 is FQNNGV in the germline V gene.

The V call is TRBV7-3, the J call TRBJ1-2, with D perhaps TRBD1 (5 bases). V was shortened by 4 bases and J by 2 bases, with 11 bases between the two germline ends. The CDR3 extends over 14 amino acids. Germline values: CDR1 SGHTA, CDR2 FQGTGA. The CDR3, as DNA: TGTGCCAGCAGCTCAGGCCGACAGAACTATGGCTACACCTTC. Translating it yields CASSSGRQNYGYTF.

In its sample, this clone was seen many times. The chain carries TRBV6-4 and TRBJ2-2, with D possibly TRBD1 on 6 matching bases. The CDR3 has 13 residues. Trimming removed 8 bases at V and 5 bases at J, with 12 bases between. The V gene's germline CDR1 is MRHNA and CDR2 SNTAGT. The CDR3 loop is CASAQGPTGELFF. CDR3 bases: TGTGCCAGCGCCCAGGGGCCTACCGGGGAGCTGTTTTTT.

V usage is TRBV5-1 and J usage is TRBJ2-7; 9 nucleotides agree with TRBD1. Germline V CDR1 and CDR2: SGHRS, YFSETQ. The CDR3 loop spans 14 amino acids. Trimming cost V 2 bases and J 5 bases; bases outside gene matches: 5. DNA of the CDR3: TGCGCCAGCAGCTTACGGGACAGGGCCCACGAGCAGTACTTC. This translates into CASSLRDRAHEQYF.

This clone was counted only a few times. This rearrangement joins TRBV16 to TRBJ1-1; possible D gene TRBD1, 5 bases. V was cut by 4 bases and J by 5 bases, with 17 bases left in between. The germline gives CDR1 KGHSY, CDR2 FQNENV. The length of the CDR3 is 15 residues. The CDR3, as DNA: TGTGCCAGCAGCCGTGGGTCTGTCGGGGGGACTGAAGCTTTCTTT. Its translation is CASSRGSVGGTEAFF. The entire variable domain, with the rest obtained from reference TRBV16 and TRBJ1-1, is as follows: GEEVAQTPKHLVRGEGQKAKLYCAPIKGHSYVFWYQQVLKNEFKFLISFQNENVFDETGMPKERFSAKCLPNSPCSLEIQATKLEDSAVYFCASSRGSVGGTEAFFGQGTRLTVV.

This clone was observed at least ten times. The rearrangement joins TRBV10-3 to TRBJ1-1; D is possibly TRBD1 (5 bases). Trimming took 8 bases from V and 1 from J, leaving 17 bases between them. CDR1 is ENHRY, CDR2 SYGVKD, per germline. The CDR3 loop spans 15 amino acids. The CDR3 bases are TGTGCCATCGGCACCTCACAGGACTCGAACACTGAAGCTTTCTTT. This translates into CAIGTSQDSNTEAFF.

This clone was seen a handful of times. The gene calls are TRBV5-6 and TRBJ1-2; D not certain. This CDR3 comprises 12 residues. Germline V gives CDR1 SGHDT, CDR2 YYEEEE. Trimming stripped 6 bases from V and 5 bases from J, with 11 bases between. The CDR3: CASTWEGYGYTF. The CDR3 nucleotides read TGTGCCAGCACCTGGGAGGGTTATGGCTACACCTTC.

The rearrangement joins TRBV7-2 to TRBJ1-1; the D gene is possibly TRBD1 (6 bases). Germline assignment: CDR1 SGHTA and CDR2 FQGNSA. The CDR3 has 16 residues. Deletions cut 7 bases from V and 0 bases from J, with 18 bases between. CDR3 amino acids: CASTPGTHKVNTEAFF. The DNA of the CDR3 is TGTGCCAGCACCCCAGGGACACATAAAGTGAACACTGAAGCTTTCTTT.

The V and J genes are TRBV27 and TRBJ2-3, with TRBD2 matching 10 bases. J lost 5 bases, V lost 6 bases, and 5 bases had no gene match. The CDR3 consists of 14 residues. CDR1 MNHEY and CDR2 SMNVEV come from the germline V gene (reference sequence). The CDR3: CASSPLAGLDTQYF. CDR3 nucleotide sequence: TGTGCCAGCAGCCCACTAGCGGGGTTAGATACGCAGTATTTT.